The T cell receptor beta chain described here comes from a study of blood T cell repertoires in COVID-19. V was pared by 9 bases and J by 5 bases, with 22 bases between. Germline CDR1 reads SNHLY; CDR2 reads FYNNEI. The CDR3 is 15 residues long. The table came from immunoSEQ multiplex PCR; TCRdb's copy has only in-frame clones and leaves some out. This sample yields 95,000 to 150,000 clones, of which roughly four fifths are seen a single time; around an eighth belongs to the top ten. The TCR comes from a human donor in a cohort sampled during active COVID-19. The chain is built from TRBV2 and TRBJ2-5, with a weak D call TRBD1 (6 bases). What was sequenced was peripheral blood. The CDR3 DNA reads as TGTGCCAGTACGAGGGGGAGCAGGGGCGGGGAGACCCAGTACTTC. Encoded protein: CASTRGSRGGETQYF.